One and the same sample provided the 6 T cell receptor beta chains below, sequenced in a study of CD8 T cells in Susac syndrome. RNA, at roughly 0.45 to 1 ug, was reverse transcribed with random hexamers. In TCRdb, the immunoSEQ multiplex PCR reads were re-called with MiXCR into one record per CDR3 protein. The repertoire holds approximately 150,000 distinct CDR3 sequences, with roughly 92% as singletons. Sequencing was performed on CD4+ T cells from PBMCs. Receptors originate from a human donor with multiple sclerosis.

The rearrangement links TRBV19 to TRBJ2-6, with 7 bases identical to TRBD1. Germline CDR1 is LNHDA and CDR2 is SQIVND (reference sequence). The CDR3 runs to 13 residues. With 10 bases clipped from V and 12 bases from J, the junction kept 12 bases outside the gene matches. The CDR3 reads CATRDSSLLVLTF. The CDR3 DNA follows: TGTGCCACCCGGGACAGTTCTCTCCTCGTCCTGACTTTC.

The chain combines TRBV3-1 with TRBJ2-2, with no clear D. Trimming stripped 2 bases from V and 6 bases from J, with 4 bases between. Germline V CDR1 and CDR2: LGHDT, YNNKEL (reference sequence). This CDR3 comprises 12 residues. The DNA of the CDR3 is TGTGCCAGCAGCCAAAGAGCCGGGGAGCTGTTTTTT. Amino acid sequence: CASSQRAGELFF.

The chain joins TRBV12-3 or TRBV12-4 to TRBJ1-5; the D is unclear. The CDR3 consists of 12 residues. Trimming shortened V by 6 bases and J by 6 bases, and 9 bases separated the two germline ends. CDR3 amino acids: CASSSPPQPQHF. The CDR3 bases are TGTGCCAGCAGCTCCCCCCCTCAGCCCCAGCATTTT.

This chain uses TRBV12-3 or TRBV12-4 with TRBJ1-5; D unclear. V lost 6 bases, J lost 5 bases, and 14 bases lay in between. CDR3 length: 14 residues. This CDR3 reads CASRRTGPDQPQHF. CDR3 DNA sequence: TGTGCCAGCAGACGAACCGGGCCCGATCAGCCCCAGCATTTT.

CDR3 sequence: CASSQVHRGREEQFF. The DNA of the CDR3 is TGCGCCAGCAGCCAAGTTCACAGGGGGAGAGAGGAGCAGTTCTTC. This sequence joins TRBV4-3 and TRBJ2-1, with 8 bases aligning to TRBD1. Germline trimming cut 1 base from V and 10 bases from J; bases unmatched to any gene: 9. This CDR3 comprises 15 residues. The V gene's germline CDR1 is LGHNA and CDR2 YSLEER.

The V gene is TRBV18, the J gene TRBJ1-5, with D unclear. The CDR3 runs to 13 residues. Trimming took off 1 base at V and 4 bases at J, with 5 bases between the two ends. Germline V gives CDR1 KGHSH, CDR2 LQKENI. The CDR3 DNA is TGTGCCAGCTCACCACAGGAGAATCAGCCCCAGCATTTT. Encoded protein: CASSPQENQPQHF. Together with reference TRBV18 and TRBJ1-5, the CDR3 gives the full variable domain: NAGVMQNPRHLVRRRGQEARLRCSPMKGHSHVYWYRQLPEEGLKFMVYLQKENIIDESGMPKERFSAEFPKEGPSILRIQQVVRGDSAAYFCASSPQENQPQHFGDGTRLSIL.